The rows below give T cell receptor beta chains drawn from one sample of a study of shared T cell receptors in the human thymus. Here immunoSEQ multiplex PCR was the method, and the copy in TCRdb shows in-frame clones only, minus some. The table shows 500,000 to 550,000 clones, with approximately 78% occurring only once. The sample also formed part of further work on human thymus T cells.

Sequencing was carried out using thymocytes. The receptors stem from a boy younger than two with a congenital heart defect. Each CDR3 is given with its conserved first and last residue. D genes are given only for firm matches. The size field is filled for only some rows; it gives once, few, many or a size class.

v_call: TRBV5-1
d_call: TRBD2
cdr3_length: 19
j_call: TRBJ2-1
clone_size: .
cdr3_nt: TGCGCCAGCAGCTTGGCTCCGGGACTAGTTGGGGCAGAGAACAATGAGCAGTTCTTC
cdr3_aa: CASSLAPGLVGAENNEQFF

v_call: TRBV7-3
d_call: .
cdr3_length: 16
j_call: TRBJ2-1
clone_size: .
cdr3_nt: TGTGCCAGCAGCGTGCAGCGGGCTCCCTCCTACAATGAGCAGTTCTTC
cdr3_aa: CASSVQRAPSYNEQFF

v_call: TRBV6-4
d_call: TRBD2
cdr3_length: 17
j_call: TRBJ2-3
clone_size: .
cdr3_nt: TGTGCCAGCAGTGACACAATCGCGGGGGAAGTTGGGGATACGCAGTATTTT
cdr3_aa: CASSDTIAGEVGDTQYF

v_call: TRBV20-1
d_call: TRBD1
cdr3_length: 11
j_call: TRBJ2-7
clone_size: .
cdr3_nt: TGCAGTGCCACGGGACAGTACGAGCAGTACTTC
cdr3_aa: CSATGQYEQYF

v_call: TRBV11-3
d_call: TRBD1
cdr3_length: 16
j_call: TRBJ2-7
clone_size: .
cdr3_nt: TGTGCCAGCAGCCTGGGCAGACAGGGGTTCTCCTACGAGCAGTACTTC
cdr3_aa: CASSLGRQGFSYEQYF

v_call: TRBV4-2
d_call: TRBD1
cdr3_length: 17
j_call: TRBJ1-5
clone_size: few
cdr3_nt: TGTGCCAGCAGCCAAGAACCGATCGACAGGGGCAATCAGCCCCAGCATTTT
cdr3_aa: CASSQEPIDRGNQPQHF

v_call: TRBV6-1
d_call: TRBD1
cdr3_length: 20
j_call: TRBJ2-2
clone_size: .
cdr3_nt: TGTGCCAGCAGTGAATTATTTTTGAGGAGGCAGGGGGTGGGCACCGGGGAGCTGTTTTTT
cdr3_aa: CASSELFLRRQGVGTGELFF

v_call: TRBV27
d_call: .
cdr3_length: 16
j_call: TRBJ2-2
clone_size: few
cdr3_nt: TGTGCCAGCAGTTTGGTTGGGGCTTCGAACACCGGGGAGCTGTTTTTT
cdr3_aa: CASSLVGASNTGELFF

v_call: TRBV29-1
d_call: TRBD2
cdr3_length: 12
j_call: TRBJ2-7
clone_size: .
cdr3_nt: TGCAGCGTTGAAGCTAGCGGCTACGAGCAGTACTTC
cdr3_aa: CSVEASGYEQYF

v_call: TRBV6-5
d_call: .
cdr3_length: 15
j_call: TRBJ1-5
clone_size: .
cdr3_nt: TGTGCCAGCAGTTACTCCGGACAGATTAATCAGCCCCAGCATTTT
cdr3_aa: CASSYSGQINQPQHF

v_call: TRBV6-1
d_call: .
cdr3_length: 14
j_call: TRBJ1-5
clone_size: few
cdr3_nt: TGTGCCAGCAGTTGTCCAGGAACCAATCAGCCCCAGCATTTT
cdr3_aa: CASSCPGTNQPQHF

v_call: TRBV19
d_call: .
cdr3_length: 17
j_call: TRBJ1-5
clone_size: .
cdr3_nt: TGTGCCAGTAGTATGATCAGGGCGGACCATAGCAATCAGCCCCAGCATTTT
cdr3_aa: CASSMIRADHSNQPQHF

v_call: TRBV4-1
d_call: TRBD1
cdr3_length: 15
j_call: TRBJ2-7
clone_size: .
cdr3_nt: TGCGCCAGCAGCCAAGATGTAACAGGGGTCCACGAGCAGTACTTC
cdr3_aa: CASSQDVTGVHEQYF

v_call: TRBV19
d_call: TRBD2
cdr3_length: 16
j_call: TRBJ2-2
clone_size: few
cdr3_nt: TGTGCCAGTAGTCCCCTCCCGAGCGGGGTCACCGGGGAGCTGTTTTTT
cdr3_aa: CASSPLPSGVTGELFF

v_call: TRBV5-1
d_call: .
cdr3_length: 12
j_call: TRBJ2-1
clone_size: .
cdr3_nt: TGCGCCAGCAGGAGGTCGTACAATGAGCAGTTCTTC
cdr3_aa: CASRRSYNEQFF

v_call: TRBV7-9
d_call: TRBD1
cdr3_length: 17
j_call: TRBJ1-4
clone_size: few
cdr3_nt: TGTGCCAGCAGCTCGTCCCGGGACAGGGCGTTAGGTGAAAAACTGTTTTTT
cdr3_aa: CASSSSRDRALGEKLFF

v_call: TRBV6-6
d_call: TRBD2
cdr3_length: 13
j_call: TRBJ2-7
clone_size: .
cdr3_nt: TGTGCCAGCAGCCCTAGCGGGAGTGGAGAGCAGTACTTC
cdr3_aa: CASSPSGSGEQYF

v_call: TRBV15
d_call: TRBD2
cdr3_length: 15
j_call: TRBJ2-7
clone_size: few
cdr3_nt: TGTGCCACCAGCTCCGTAGCGGGGCGGGGTTACGAGCAGTACTTC
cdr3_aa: CATSSVAGRGYEQYF

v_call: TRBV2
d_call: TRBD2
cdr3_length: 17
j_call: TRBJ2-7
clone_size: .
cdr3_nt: TGTGCCAGCAGGTTCGGGGTGGAGACTAGCGGGATTTACGAGCAGTACTTC
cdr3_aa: CASRFGVETSGIYEQYF

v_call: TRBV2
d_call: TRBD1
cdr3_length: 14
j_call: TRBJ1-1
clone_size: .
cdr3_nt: TGTGCCAGCAGGGGCAGGGGGCTGAACACTGAAGCTTTCTTT
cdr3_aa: CASRGRGLNTEAFF

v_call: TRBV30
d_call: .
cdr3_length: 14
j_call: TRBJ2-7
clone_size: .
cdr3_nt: TGTGCCTGGAGTCTGGGAAGGGGATCCTACGAGCAGTACTTC
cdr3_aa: CAWSLGRGSYEQYF

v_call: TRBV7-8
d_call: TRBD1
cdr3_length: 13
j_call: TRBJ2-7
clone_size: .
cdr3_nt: TGTGCCAGCAGTTGGGACAGCTCCTACGAGCAGTACTTC
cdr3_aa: CASSWDSSYEQYF

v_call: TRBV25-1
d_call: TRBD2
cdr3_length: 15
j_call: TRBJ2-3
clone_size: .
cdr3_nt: TGTGCCAGCAGTTCTCCGGGACTAGCAACAGATACGCAGTATTTT
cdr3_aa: CASSSPGLATDTQYF

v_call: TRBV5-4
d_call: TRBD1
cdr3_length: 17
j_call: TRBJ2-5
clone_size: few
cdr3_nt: TGTGCCAGCAGCTTGTCCACGGCAGGGGGCCCTCGGGAGACCCAGTACTTC
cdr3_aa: CASSLSTAGGPRETQYF

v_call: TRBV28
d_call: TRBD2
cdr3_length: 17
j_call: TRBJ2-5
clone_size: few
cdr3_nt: TGTGCCAGCAGCGACCAGACTAGCGGAAAACGGAGGGAGACCCAGTACTTC
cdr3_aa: CASSDQTSGKRRETQYF